The next 17 T cell receptor beta chains were all read from a single sample in a study of PD-L1 blockade in urothelial cancer (dated by TCRdb to 2016 to 2017). The time point label for this specimen denotes: peripheral blood 6 weeks after treatment start. Libraries were made using the immunoSEQ multiplex PCR assay. Drawn from immuneACCESS, this table holds only the in-frame rearrangements with V and J called that TCRdb kept. Clones are partly lost; checked studies trace under half to an unresolved V gene and leave the rest unexplained. For this sample there are approximately 38,000 clones; around nine tenths appear just once. Of the sample, under 25% falls within the top ten clones. Source: PBMCs, taken around atezolizumab (anti-PD-L1) treatment. These receptors were taken from a man aged 60 to 69 with urothelial cancer.

The rearrangement links TRBV18 to TRBJ1-1; D remains ambiguous. This CDR3 has 15 amino acids. The germline V and J ends were trimmed by 3 bases and 0 bases, with 11 bases remaining between them. Germline V gene sequence: CDR1 KGHSH, CDR2 LQKENI. The CDR3 DNA sequence: TGTGCCAGCTCACCCACCCCTGGCATGAACACTGAAGCTTTCTTT. Translation gives CASSPTPGMNTEAFF.

The chain carries TRBV7-7 and TRBJ2-3; possibly TRBD2 for D (7 bases). Per germline, CDR1 SSHAT and CDR2 FNYEAQ (reference sequence). This CDR3 is 14 amino acids long. In DNA, the CDR3 is TGTGCTTCAGGGTCGGGGGGCATCACAGATACGCAGTATTTT. The encoded protein is CASGSGGITDTQYF.

The chain joins TRBV7-2 to TRBJ1-3; the D is unclear. This CDR3 region has 15 residues. Germline V lookup: CDR1 SGHTA, CDR2 FQGNSA. Trimming shortened V by 1 base and J by 0 bases, and 7 bases separated the two germline ends. The CDR3 DNA reads as TGTGCCAGCAGCTTAGAGGACTACTCTGGAAACACCATATATTTT. Residues: CASSLEDYSGNTIYF.

The gene calls are TRBV4-2 and TRBJ1-1; 9 positions agree with TRBD1. V was clipped by 5 bases and J by 5 bases; unmatched bases: 3. CDR1 LGHNA and CDR2 YNFKEQ come from the germline V gene. The CDR3 sequence is 13 residues long. CDR3 coding DNA: TGTGCCAGCAGCGCGGACAGGGGTACTGAAGCTTTCTTT. It translates to CASSADRGTEAFF.

The CDR3 is CAWSVPGFSGNTIYF. The CDR3 coding sequence is TGTGCCTGGAGTGTACCAGGGTTCTCTGGAAACACCATATATTTT. This sequence joins TRBV30 and TRBJ1-3; maybe TRBD1 (5 bases). Germline values: CDR1 GTSNPN, CDR2 SVGIG (reference sequence). The CDR3 has 15 residues. Deletions cut 0 bases from V and 0 bases from J, with 9 bases between.

V gene TRBV18 combines with J gene TRBJ2-4; a possible D gene is TRBD2 (5 bases). This CDR3 spans 16 amino acids. Germline assignment: CDR1 KGHSH and CDR2 LQKENI. Trimming left V 5 bases short and J 3 bases short, with 17 bases between. CDR3 nucleotides: TGTGCCAGCTCAGCGGGCGAAGGGTGGGACAAAAACATTCAGTACTTC. Its translation: CASSAGEGWDKNIQYF.

This clone was observed a single time. The chain recombines TRBV5-1 with TRBJ2-7; 9 nucleotides line up with TRBD1. Trimming took 0 bases from V and 5 from J; bases not matched to a gene: 6. Germline CDR1 reads SGHRS; CDR2 reads YFSETQ. The CDR3 length is 15 residues. CDR3 protein: CASSLVGTGIDEQYF. CDR3 nucleotide sequence: TGCGCCAGCAGCTTGGTCGGGACAGGGATCGACGAGCAGTACTTC.

The chain combines TRBV7-8 with TRBJ1-5; 9 positions match TRBD1. The CDR3 runs 16 residues. Per germline, CDR1 SGHVS and CDR2 FQNEAQ. V was clipped by 5 bases and J by 1 base; unmatched bases: 6. The CDR3 here is CASSPQQGASNQPQHF. The CDR3 region has the DNA TGTGCCAGCAGCCCTCAACAGGGGGCAAGCAATCAGCCCCAGCATTTT.

V is TRBV18 and J is TRBJ1-1; D is undetermined. This CDR3 contains 13 residues. Trimming cost V 5 bases and J 1 base, with 8 bases left between them. Germline V gene lookup returns CDR1 KGHSH and CDR2 LQKENI. CDR3 sequence reads: CASSLTENTEAFF. The CDR3, as DNA: TGTGCCAGCTCATTAACAGAGAACACTGAAGCTTTCTTT. Based on the CDR3 plus reference TRBV18 and TRBJ1-1, the full variable domain is NAGVMQNPRHLVRRRGQEARLRCSPMKGHSHVYWYRQLPEEGLKFMVYLQKENIIDESGMPKERFSAEFPKEGPSILRIQQVVRGDSAAYFCASSLTENTEAFFGQGTRLTVV.

The chain uses TRBV7-9 and TRBJ1-2, with 7 bases matching TRBD1. V shed 5 bases, J shed 3 bases, and the junction held 9 bases outside the gene matches. Per germline, CDR1 SEHNR and CDR2 FQNEAQ (reference sequence). CDR3 length: 15 residues. Here the CDR3 reads CASSIGGTVYYGYTF. The CDR3 bases are TGTGCCAGCAGCATAGGGGGGACAGTATACTATGGCTACACCTTC.

The rearrangement joins TRBV7-2 to TRBJ2-4; 7 bases agree with TRBD2. Germline trimming cut 4 bases from V and 9 bases from J; bases unmatched to any gene: 12. This CDR3 has 15 amino acids. Germline V gives CDR1 SGHTA, CDR2 FQGNSA. The CDR3 nucleotides are TGTGCCAGCAGCTCCAACGGGAGGTCTTCGGGCATTCAGTACTTC. This codes for CASSSNGRSSGIQYF.

V and J are TRBV7-2 and TRBJ2-2; TRBD2 matches at 11 bases. This CDR3 has 16 residues. Per the germline V gene, CDR1 is SGHTA and CDR2 is FQGNSA. V lost 6 bases and J lost 4; bases outside the gene matches: 7. DNA for the CDR3: TGTGCCAGCAGACTGGGACTAGCGGCGCTCACCGGGGAGCTGTTTTTT. Its protein product is CASRLGLAALTGELFF.

V and J are TRBV6-1 and TRBJ1-5, with a tentative D call TRBD1 (5 bases). The CDR3 spans 18 residues. Trimming left V 3 bases short and J 0 bases short, with 18 bases between. CDR1 MNHNS and CDR2 SASEGT come from the germline V gene. The CDR3 region is CASSDRRGSLNSNQPQHF. In DNA form, the CDR3 reads TGTGCCAGCAGTGATAGGCGGGGCAGCCTAAATAGCAATCAGCCCCAGCATTTT.

The gene calls are TRBV5-6 and TRBJ1-1, with a possible D match to TRBD1 (5 bases). The V gene lost 4 bases and the J gene lost 0 bases, with 13 bases spanning the gap. The V gene's germline CDR1 is SGHDT and CDR2 YYEEEE. This CDR3 has 15 residues. Here the CDR3 DNA reads TGTGCCAGCAGCCGGGGGTACGAAATGAACACTGAAGCTTTCTTT. Protein: CASSRGYEMNTEAFF.

V gene TRBV4-2 combines with J gene TRBJ2-5; 12 bases align to TRBD2. The V segment lost 0 bases and the J segment 4 bases; nucleotides outside the gene matches: 15. This CDR3 has 20 residues. Germline CDR1 LGHNA, CDR2 YNFKEQ. The CDR3: CASSQEKLTSGRQSIETQYF. In nucleotides, the CDR3 is TGTGCCAGCAGCCAAGAAAAGTTGACTAGCGGGAGACAGTCAATAGAGACCCAGTACTTC.

This clone was counted between two and nine times. The chain employs TRBV2 and TRBJ1-5; D is unclear. The CDR3 totals 13 residues. In germline, CDR1 is SNHLY, CDR2 FYNNEI. V lost 5 bases to trimming and J lost 3 bases, with 8 bases between them. The CDR3 spells CASSPGNNQPQHF. The DNA of the CDR3 is TGTGCCAGCAGTCCGGGGAACAATCAGCCCCAGCATTTT.

The CDR3 coding sequence is TGTGCTAGTGGTCAAAACTACGAGCAGTACTTC. This encodes CASGQNYEQYF. The chain carries TRBV12-5 and TRBJ2-7; no reliable D call. The germline V and J ends were trimmed by 5 bases and 3 bases, with 5 bases remaining between them. The CDR3 loop spans 11 amino acids. Germline V gives CDR1 LGHNT, CDR2 FRNRAP.